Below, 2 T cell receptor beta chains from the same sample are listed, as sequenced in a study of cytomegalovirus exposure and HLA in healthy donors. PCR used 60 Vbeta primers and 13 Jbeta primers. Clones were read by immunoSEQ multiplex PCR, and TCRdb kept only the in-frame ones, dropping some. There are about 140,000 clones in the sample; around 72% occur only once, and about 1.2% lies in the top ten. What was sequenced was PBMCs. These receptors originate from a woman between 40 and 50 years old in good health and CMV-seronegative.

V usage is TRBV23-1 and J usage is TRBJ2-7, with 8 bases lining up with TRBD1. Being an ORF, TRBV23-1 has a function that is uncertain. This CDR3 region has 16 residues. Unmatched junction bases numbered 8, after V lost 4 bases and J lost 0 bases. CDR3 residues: CASSLRSDRGSYEQYF. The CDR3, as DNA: TGCGCCAGCAGTCTGCGGAGCGACAGGGGCTCCTACGAGCAGTACTTC.

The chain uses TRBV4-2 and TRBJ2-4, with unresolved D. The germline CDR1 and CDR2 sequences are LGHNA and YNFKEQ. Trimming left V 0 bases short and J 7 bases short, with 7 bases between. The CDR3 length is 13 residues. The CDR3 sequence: CASSQDIRNIQYF. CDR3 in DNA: TGTGCCAGCAGCCAAGATATTCGGAACATTCAGTACTTC.